This is a list of T cell receptor beta chains from one sample in a study of molecular identifiers for immune sequencing clone quantification. From the PCR reads, TCRdb called clonotypes with MiXCR, one entry per CDR3 protein. This sample has about 640,000 distinct CDR3 sequences; roughly 21% occur once, and the top ten carry under 0.95%. The sequenced material came from naive CD8+ T cells from blood, with Jurkat cell RNA spiked in. All receptors derive from a human donor in good health. Some libraries in this study had Jurkat cell RNA spiked in. Each CDR3 is given with its conserved first and last residue. The D gene is left open where the match is weak. Only part of the rows carry a size: once, few, many, or a class if the clone is expanded.

many	TRBV12-3/TRBV12-4	-	TRBJ2-3	CASSLMPPPNTQYF	TGTGCCAGCAGTTTGATGCCCCCTCCGAATACGCAGTATTTT
few	TRBV9	-	TRBJ2-7	CASSVSDGAYEQYF	TGTGCCAGCAGCGTATCGGATGGGGCCTACGAGCAGTACTTC
once	TRBV4-1	-	TRBJ2-7	CASRPREGYEQYF	TGCGCCAGCAGGCCCAGGGAAGGATACGAGCAGTACTTC
many	TRBV6-2/TRBV6-3	TRBD2	TRBJ2-3	CASSRGRRSDTQYF	TGTGCCAGCAGCCGCGGGAGAAGGTCAGATACGCAGTATTTT
few	TRBV7-3	-	TRBJ2-1	CASSLMGGAEQFF	TGTGCCAGCAGCTTAATGGGGGGGGCTGAGCAGTTCTTC
many	TRBV3-1	-	TRBJ2-5	CASSQPTLQETQYF	TGTGCCAGCAGCCAACCTACACTGCAAGAGACCCAGTACTTC
few	TRBV7-9	-	TRBJ1-1	CASSLPGLLSTEAFF	TGTGCCAGCAGCTTACCTGGGTTGCTAAGCACTGAAGCTTTCTTT
many	TRBV29-1	-	TRBJ1-2	CSVDASPFPGYTF	TGCAGCGTTGACGCGTCTCCCTTTCCTGGCTACACCTTC
many	TRBV4-3	TRBD2	TRBJ2-3	CASSQETSPSGRGYSTDTQYF	TGCGCCAGCAGCCAAGAGACTTCACCTAGCGGGAGGGGTTATAGCACAGATACGCAGTATTTT
many	TRBV14	-	TRBJ2-1	CASSTLGGSYNEQFF	TGTGCCAGCAGCACCCTCGGGGGATCCTACAATGAGCAGTTCTTC
many	TRBV4-3	TRBD1	TRBJ2-5	CASSQRWNAGTGIQETQYF	TGCGCCAGCAGCCAACGATGGAACGCCGGGACAGGGATCCAAGAGACCCAGTACTTC
many	TRBV6-1	TRBD1	TRBJ2-2	CASRTITGQGLAGELFF	TGTGCCAGCAGGACAATAACGGGACAGGGTCTGGCCGGGGAGCTGTTTTTT
many	TRBV6-5	-	TRBJ2-7	CASSTRPNHEQYF	TGTGCCAGCAGCACCCGCCCGAACCACGAGCAGTACTTC
many	TRBV12-3/TRBV12-4	TRBD1	TRBJ1-5	CASRLQGARQPQHF	TGTGCCAGCAGACTACAGGGGGCGAGACAGCCCCAGCATTTT
-	TRBV27	TRBD2	TRBJ2-1	CASSLVGPAGSEQFF	TGTGCCAGCAGTTTGGTCGGACCAGCGGGAAGTGAGCAGTTCTTC
-	TRBV19	-	TRBJ1-1	CASSMSSDGALNTEAFF	TGTGCCAGTAGTATGTCCTCAGATGGGGCCCTGAACACTGAAGCTTTCTTT
many	TRBV6-5	-	TRBJ1-1	CASRLTANTEAFF	TGTGCCAGCAGGCTGACAGCGAACACTGAAGCTTTCTTT
many	TRBV5-1	-	TRBJ2-1	CASSPTEDEQFF	TGCGCCAGCAGCCCGACGGAAGATGAGCAGTTCTTC
many	TRBV20-1	TRBD1	TRBJ1-5	CSARDLEGAEQPQHF	TGCAGTGCTAGAGATCTGGAGGGGGCAGAACAGCCCCAGCATTTT
many	TRBV7-9	-	TRBJ2-7	CASSLAVGSTFYEQYF	TGTGCCAGCAGCTTAGCGGTCGGGAGTACCTTCTACGAGCAGTACTTC
many	TRBV27	TRBD1	TRBJ1-1	CASSLRGGAVEAFF	TGTGCCAGCAGTTTAAGAGGGGGCGCGGTTGAAGCTTTCTTT
many	TRBV27	-	TRBJ1-3	CASSLSFSGNTIYF	TGTGCCAGCAGTTTATCATTTTCTGGAAACACCATATATTTT
many	TRBV18	TRBD2	TRBJ2-3	CASSPVLAGASSTDTQYF	TGTGCCAGCTCACCAGTGCTAGCGGGCGCCTCTAGCACAGATACGCAGTATTTT
-	TRBV4-3	-	TRBJ1-1	CASSPGTSVSEAFF	TGCGCCAGCAGCCCCGGGACCTCGGTCTCCGAAGCTTTCTTT
many	TRBV11-2	-	TRBJ2-1	CASSLWNSGYNEQFF	TGTGCCAGCAGCCTCTGGAATAGCGGATACAATGAGCAGTTCTTC
few	TRBV5-1	-	TRBJ2-6	CASSLRGPISSGANVLTF	TGCGCCAGCAGCTTGAGGGGACCGATAAGCTCTGGGGCCAACGTCCTGACTTTC
many	TRBV18	-	TRBJ2-7	CASSPFPGTYEQYF	TGTGCCAGCTCACCGTTTCCAGGGACCTACGAGCAGTACTTC
many	TRBV20-1	-	TRBJ2-7	CSAIPVYEQYF	TGCAGTGCTATTCCAGTCTACGAGCAGTACTTC
many	TRBV6-5	-	TRBJ1-5	CASSYGQYSNQPQHF	TGTGCCAGCAGTTACGGCCAGTATAGCAATCAGCCCCAGCATTTT
many	TRBV30	TRBD1	TRBJ2-1	CAWSVGTGYNEQFF	TGTGCCTGGAGTGTCGGGACAGGATACAATGAGCAGTTCTTC
-	TRBV14	-	TRBJ1-1	CAGSQVRSPGTEAFF	TGTGCCGGCAGCCAGGTCAGGTCCCCAGGGACTGAAGCTTTCTTT
few	TRBV7-9	-	TRBJ1-6	CASSLAGINSPLHF	TGTGCCAGCAGCTTAGCAGGAATTAATTCACCCCTCCACTTT
-	TRBV30	-	TRBJ2-7	CAWSSTDSPSYEQYF	TGTGCCTGGAGTTCCACGGACAGCCCCTCCTACGAGCAGTACTTC
few	TRBV25-1	TRBD1	TRBJ1-6	CASSADRESPLHF	TGTGCCAGCAGTGCAGACAGGGAATCACCCCTCCACTTT
few	TRBV19	TRBD1	TRBJ2-1	CASSSVTGANEQFF	TGTGCCAGTAGTTCGGTGACAGGGGCCAATGAGCAGTTCTTC
-	TRBV15	TRBD1	TRBJ1-2	CATITPETGSDYGYTF	TGTGCCACCATCACCCCCGAGACAGGGTCCGACTATGGCTACACCTTC
-	TRBV5-6	-	TRBJ2-7	CASSLDEYEQYF	TGTGCCAGCAGCCTAGATGAATACGAGCAGTACTTC
few	TRBV20-1	-	TRBJ2-7	CSARDRGTGGYEQYF	TGCAGTGCTAGAGATCGAGGGACCGGCGGCTACGAGCAGTACTTC
few	TRBV12-3/TRBV12-4	-	TRBJ1-1	CASSSWTEAFF	TGTGCCAGCAGCTCTTGGACTGAAGCTTTCTTT
-	TRBV4-1	TRBD2	TRBJ2-7	CASSQLAGGDYEQYF	TGCGCCAGCAGCCAACTAGCGGGAGGGGACTATGAGCAGTACTTC
many	TRBV6-2/TRBV6-3	-	TRBJ1-1	CASSPSWQDTEAFF	TGTGCCAGCAGTCCCTCTTGGCAGGACACTGAAGCTTTCTTT
many	TRBV4-3	-	TRBJ1-1	CASSHLARTEAFF	TGCGCCAGCAGCCATCTGGCCCGCACTGAAGCTTTCTTT
many	TRBV4-3	-	TRBJ2-3	CASSQWEKESFTDTQYF	TGCGCCAGCAGCCAATGGGAAAAAGAAAGTTTCACAGATACGCAGTATTTT
many	TRBV27	TRBD2	TRBJ2-3	CASSFFPSGVLLTDTQYF	TGTGCCAGCAGTTTTTTCCCTAGCGGGGTCCTCCTCACAGATACGCAGTATTTT
many	TRBV15	TRBD1	TRBJ1-2	CATSRGDGQGSGYTF	TGTGCCACCAGCAGAGGGGATGGACAGGGGTCCGGCTACACCTTC
many	TRBV20-1	TRBD1	TRBJ2-7	CSAQPRDRGEQYF	TGCAGTGCCCAACCCCGGGACAGGGGGGAGCAGTACTTC
-	TRBV27	TRBD1	TRBJ2-7	CASSLIAGGVSSYEQYF	TGTGCCAGCAGTTTGATAGCAGGGGGAGTGAGCTCCTACGAGCAGTACTTC
-	TRBV5-4	TRBD2	TRBJ2-2	CASSLVAGGRTGELFF	TGTGCCAGCAGCTTGGTCGCGGGGGGGCGCACCGGGGAGCTGTTTTTT
many	TRBV4-1	TRBD1	TRBJ1-1	CASSQFSWDSNTEAFF	TGCGCCAGCAGCCAATTTTCGTGGGACAGCAACACTGAAGCTTTCTTT
many	TRBV28	-	TRBJ2-1	CASSITGLSYNEQFF	TGTGCCAGCAGCATAACAGGGTTGTCCTACAATGAGCAGTTCTTC
many	TRBV7-9	-	TRBJ1-5	CASSSVGENQPQHF	TGTGCCAGCAGCTCTGTCGGGGAGAATCAGCCCCAGCATTTT
-	TRBV3-1	-	TRBJ1-2	CASSQGTHDATYGYTF	TGTGCCAGCAGCCAAGGGACACACGATGCTACCTATGGCTACACCTTC
many	TRBV20-1	TRBD2	TRBJ2-5	CSARVSGGQETQYF	TGCAGTGCTAGAGTTAGCGGGGGGCAAGAGACCCAGTACTTC
many	TRBV3-1	-	TRBJ2-7	CASSTTLTYEQYF	TGTGCCAGCAGCACTACCCTGACCTACGAGCAGTACTTC
many	TRBV30	-	TRBJ1-5	CAWSTAGGSNQPQHF	TGTGCCTGGAGTACCGCCGGGGGAAGCAATCAGCCCCAGCATTTT
many	TRBV30	-	TRBJ1-1	CAWSLTANTEAFF	TGTGCCTGGAGTCTTACAGCAAACACTGAAGCTTTCTTT
many	TRBV29-1	TRBD2	TRBJ2-7	CSVSREGLEQYF	TGCAGCGTTTCCCGGGAGGGCCTCGAGCAGTACTTC